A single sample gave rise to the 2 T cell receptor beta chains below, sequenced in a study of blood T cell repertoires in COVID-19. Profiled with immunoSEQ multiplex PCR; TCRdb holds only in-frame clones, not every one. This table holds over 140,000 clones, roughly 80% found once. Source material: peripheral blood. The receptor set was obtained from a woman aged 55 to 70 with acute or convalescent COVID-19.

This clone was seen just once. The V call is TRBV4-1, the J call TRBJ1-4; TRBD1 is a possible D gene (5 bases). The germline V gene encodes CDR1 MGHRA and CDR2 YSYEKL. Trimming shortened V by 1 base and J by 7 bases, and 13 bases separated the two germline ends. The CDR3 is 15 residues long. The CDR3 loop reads CASSQVWVRGEKLFF. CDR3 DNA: TGCGCCAGCAGCCAAGTCTGGGTTAGGGGTGAAAAACTGTTTTTT.

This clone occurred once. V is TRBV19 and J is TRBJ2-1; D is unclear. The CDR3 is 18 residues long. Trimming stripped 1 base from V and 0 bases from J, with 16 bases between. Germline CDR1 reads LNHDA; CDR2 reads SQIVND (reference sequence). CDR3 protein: CASSIVGFRTSSYNEQFF. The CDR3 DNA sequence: TGTGCCAGTAGTATAGTGGGCTTTCGAACCAGCTCCTACAATGAGCAGTTCTTC.